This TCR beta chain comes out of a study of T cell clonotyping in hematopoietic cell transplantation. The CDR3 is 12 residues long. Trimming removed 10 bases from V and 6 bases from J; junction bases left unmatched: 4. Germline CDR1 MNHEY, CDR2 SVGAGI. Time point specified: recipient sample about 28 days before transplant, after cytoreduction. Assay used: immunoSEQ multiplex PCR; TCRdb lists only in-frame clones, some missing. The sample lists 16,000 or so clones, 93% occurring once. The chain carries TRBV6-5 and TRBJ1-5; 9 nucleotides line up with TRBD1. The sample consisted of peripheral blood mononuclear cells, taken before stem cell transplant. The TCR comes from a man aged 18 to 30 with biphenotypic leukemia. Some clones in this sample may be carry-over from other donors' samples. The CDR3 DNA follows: TGTGCCACCCAGACAGGGGGTCAGCCCCAGCATTTT. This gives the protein CATQTGGQPQHF.